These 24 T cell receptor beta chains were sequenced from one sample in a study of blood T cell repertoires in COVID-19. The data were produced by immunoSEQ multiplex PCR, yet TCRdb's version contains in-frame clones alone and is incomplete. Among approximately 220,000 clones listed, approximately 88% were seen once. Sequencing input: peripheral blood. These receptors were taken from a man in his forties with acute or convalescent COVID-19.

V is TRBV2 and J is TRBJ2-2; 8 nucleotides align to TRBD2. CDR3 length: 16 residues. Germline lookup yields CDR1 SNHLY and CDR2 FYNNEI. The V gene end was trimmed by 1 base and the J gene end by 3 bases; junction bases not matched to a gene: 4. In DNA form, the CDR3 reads TGTGCCAGCAGTGAAGGAGTTAGCGGGGACACCGGGGAGCTGTTTTTT. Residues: CASSEGVSGDTGELFF.

CDR3 sequence: CASRQGTQPNYGYTF. The CDR3 DNA reads TGTGCCAGCAGACAGGGGACACAACCTAACTATGGCTACACCTTC. This chain uses TRBV7-2 with TRBJ1-2, with TRBD1 identical over 7 bases. Germline CDR1 reads SGHTA; CDR2 reads FQGNSA. The CDR3 extends over 15 amino acids. V was pared by 6 bases and J by 0 bases, with 7 bases of the junction left unmatched.

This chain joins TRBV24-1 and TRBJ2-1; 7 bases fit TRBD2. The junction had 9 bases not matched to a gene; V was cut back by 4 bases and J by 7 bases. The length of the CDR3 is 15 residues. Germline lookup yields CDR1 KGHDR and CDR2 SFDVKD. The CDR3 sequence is CATSETSGGRNEQFF. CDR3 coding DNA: TGTGCCACCAGTGAAACTTCGGGCGGGAGAAATGAGCAGTTCTTC.

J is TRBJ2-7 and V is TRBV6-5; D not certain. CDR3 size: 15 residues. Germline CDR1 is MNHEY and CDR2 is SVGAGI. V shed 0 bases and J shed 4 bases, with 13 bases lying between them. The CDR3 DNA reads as TGTGCCAGCAGTTACTCCCGCGGCGGAATTTACGAGCAGTACTTC. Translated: CASSYSRGGIYEQYF.

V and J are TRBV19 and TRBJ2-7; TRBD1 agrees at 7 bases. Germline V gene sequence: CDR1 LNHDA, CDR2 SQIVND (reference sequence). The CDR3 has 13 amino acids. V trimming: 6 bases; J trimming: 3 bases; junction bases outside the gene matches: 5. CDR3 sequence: CASSKDRNYEQYF. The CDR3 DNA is TGTGCCAGTAGCAAGGACAGGAACTACGAGCAGTACTTC.

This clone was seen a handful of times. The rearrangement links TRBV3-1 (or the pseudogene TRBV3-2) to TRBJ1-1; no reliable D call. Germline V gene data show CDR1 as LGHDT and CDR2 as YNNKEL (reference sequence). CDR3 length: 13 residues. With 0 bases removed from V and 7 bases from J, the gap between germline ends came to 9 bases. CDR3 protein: CASSQDSSFEAFF. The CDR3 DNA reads TGTGCCAGCAGCCAAGATTCGTCCTTTGAAGCTTTCTTT.

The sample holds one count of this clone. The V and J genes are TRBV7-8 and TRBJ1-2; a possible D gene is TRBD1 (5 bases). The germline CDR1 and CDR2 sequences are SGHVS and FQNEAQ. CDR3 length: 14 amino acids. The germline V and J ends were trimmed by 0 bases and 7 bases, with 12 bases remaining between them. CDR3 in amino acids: CASSLAQGGRGYTF. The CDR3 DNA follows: TGTGCCAGCAGCTTAGCGCAGGGAGGACGTGGCTACACCTTC.

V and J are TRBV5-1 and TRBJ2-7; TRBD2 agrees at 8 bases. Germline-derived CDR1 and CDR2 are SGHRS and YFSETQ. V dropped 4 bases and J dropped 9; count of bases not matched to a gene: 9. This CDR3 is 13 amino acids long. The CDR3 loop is CASSPGGGERQYF. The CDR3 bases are TGCGCCAGCAGCCCCGGGGGGGGAGAAAGGCAGTACTTC.

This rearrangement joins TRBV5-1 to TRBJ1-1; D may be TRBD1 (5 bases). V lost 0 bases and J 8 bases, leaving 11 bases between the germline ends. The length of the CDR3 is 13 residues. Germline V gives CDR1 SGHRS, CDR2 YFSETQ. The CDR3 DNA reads TGCGCCAGCAGCTTGGAGGGGCGAGCGGAAGCTTTCTTT. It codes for CASSLEGRAEAFF.

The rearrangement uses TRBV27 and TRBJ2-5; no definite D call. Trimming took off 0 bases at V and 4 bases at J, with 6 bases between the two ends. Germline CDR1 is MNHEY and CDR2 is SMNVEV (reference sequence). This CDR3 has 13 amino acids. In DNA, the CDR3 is TGTGCCAGCAGTTTATCCTCCCTAGAGACCCAGTACTTC. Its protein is CASSLSSLETQYF.

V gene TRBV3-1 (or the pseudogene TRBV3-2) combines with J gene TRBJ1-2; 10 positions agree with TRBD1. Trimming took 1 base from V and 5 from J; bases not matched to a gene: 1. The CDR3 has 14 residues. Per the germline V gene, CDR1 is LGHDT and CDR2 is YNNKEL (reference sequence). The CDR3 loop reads CASSQGTGGYGYTF. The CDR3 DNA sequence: TGTGCCAGCAGCCAAGGGACAGGGGGGTATGGCTACACCTTC.

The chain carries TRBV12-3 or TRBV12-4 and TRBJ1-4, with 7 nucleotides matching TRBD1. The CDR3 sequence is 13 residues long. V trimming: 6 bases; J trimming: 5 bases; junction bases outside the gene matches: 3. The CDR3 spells CASSWTGNEKLFF. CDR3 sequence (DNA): TGTGCCAGCAGCTGGACAGGAAATGAAAAACTGTTTTTT.

CDR3 sequence: CAWSVRQGGEKLFF. The CDR3 DNA sequence: TGTGCCTGGAGTGTACGACAGGGGGGTGAAAAACTGTTTTTT. The chain employs TRBV30 and TRBJ1-4; the match to TRBD1 covers 9 bases. The germline V gene has CDR1 GTSNPN and CDR2 SVGIG (reference sequence). The CDR3 length is 14 residues. Unmatched junction bases numbered 3, after V lost 0 bases and J lost 7 bases. The whole variable domain, remainder taken from reference TRBV30 and TRBJ1-4, is SQTIHQWPATLVQPVGSPLSLECTVEGTSNPNLYWYRQAAGRGLQLLFYSVGIGQISSEVPQNLSASRPQDRQFILSSKKLLLSDSGFYLCAWSVRQGGEKLFFGSGTQLSVL.

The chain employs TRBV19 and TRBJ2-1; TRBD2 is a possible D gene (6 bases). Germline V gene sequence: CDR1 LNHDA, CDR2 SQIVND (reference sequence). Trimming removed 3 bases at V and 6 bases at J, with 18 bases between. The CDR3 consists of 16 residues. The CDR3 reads CASSIPIGRGGNEQFF. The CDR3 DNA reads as TGTGCCAGTAGTATCCCAATCGGACGGGGAGGCAATGAGCAGTTCTTC.

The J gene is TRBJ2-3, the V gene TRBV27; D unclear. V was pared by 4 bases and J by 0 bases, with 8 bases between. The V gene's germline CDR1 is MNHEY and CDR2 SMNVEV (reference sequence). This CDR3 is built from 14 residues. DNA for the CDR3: TGTGCCAGCAGTTCTCTCCCGAGCACAGATACGCAGTATTTT. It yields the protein CASSSLPSTDTQYF.

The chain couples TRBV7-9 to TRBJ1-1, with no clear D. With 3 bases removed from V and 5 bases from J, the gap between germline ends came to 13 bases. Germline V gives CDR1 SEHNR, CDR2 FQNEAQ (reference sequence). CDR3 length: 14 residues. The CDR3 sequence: CASSFGAASTEAFF. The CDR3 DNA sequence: TGTGCCAGCAGCTTTGGAGCTGCGAGTACTGAAGCTTTCTTT.

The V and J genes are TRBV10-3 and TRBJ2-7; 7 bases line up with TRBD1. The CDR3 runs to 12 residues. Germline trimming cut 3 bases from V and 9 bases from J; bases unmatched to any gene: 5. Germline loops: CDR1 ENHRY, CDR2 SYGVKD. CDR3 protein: CAISDPDRRQYF. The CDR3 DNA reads TGTGCCATCAGTGATCCGGACAGGAGGCAGTACTTC.

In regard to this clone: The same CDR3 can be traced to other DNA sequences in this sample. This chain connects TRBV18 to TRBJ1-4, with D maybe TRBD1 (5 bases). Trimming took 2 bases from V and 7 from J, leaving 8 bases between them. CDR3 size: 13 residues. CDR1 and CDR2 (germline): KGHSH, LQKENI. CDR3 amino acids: CASSPGGSEKLFF. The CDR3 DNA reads TGTGCCAGCTCACCAGGGGGGAGTGAAAAACTGTTTTTT. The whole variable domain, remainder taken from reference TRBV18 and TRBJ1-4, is NAGVMQNPRHLVRRRGQEARLRCSPMKGHSHVYWYRQLPEEGLKFMVYLQKENIIDESGMPKERFSAEFPKEGPSILRIQQVVRGDSAAYFCASSPGGSEKLFFGSGTQLSVL.

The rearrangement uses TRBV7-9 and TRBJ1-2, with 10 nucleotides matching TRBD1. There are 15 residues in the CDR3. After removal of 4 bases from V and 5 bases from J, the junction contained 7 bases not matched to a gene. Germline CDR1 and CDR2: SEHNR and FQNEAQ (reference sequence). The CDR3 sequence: CASSSRQGARYGYTF. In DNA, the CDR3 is TGTGCCAGCAGCTCAAGACAGGGGGCACGATATGGCTACACCTTC.

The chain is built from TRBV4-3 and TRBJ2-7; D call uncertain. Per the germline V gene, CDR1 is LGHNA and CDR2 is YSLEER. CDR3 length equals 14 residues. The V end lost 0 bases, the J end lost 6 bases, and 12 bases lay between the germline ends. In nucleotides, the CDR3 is TGCGCCAGCAGCCAAGATGTCAGAATTTCCGAGCAGTACTTC. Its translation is CASSQDVRISEQYF.

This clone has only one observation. CDR3 sequence (DNA): TGTGCCAGCAGTTTGGGGGGTCTTAATTCCTACGAGCAGTACTTC. It is translated as CASSLGGLNSYEQYF. The V and J genes are TRBV6-2 or TRBV6-3 and TRBJ2-7; the D gene is possibly TRBD2 (6 bases). The CDR3 loop spans 15 amino acids. Between the trimmed V and J ends, which lost 4 bases and 1 base, there was a span of 14 bases. Germline CDR1 and CDR2: MNHEY and SVGEGT.

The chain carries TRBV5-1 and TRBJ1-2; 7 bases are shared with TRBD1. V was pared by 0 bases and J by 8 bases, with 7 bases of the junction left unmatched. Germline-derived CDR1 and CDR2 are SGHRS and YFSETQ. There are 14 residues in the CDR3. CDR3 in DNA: TGCGCCAGCAGCTTGGCCCTAACAGGGGAGGGCTACACCTTC. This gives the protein CASSLALTGEGYTF.

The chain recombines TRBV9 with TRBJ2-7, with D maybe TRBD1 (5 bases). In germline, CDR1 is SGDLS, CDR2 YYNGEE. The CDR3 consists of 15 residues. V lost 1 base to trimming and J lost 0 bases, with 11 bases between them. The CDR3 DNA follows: TGTGCCAGCAGCGTAACCCCAGGGTCCTCCTACGAGCAGTACTTC. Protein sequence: CASSVTPGSSYEQYF.

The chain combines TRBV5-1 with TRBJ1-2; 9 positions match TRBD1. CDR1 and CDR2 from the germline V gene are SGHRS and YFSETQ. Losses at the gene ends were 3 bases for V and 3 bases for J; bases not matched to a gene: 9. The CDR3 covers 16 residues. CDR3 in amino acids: CASSWETGGVDYGYTF. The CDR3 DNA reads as TGCGCCAGCAGCTGGGAGACAGGGGGAGTGGACTATGGCTACACCTTC.